The entry below gives a single TCR beta chain sequence along with its context. Its antigen is currently unknown. These data come from a study of cytomegalovirus exposure and HLA in healthy donors. Study background: Around 80 million unique TCR sequences came from HLA-typed donors in an early release.

Trimming left V 3 bases short and J 6 bases short, with 6 bases between. CDR1 and CDR2 from the germline V gene are WSHSY and SAAADI. CDR3 size: 12 residues. The PCR employed 60 Vbeta primers together with 13 Jbeta primers. Data came from immunoSEQ multiplex PCR; TCRdb stores just in-frame clones and leaves some out. The sample carries approximately 290,000 clones, over 70% recorded once. Broader study findings: In a later analysis, a genetic analysis reported fewer productive-TCR N-insertions in an Asian-associated ancestry cluster than the cohort average. It has been reported that TCR beta sequences accurately predicted the HLA-A and HLA-B alleles of most subjects.

Sample: PBMCs. The source is a girl aged 2-10 years in good health and CMV-seronegative. The chain carries TRBV10-2 and TRBJ1-5; D unclear. The DNA for the CDR3 is TGCGCCAGCAGTGAAGACTTTCAGCCCCAGCATTTT. It specifies CASSEDFQPQHF.